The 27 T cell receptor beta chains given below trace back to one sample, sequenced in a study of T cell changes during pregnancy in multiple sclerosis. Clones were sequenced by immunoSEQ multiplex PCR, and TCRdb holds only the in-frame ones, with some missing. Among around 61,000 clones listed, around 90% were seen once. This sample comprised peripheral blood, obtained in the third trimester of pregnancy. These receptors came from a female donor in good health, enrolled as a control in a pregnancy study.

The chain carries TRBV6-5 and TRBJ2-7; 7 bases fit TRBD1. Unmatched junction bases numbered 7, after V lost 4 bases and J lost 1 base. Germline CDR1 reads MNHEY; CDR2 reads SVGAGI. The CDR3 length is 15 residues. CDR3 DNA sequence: TGTGCCAGCAGTTTCGAGGGGGCGAGGTCCTACGAGCAGTACTTC. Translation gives CASSFEGARSYEQYF.

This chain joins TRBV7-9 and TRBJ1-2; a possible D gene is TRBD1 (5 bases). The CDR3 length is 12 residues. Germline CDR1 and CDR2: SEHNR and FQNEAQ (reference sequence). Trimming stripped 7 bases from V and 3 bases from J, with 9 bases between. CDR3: CASTPRDYGYTF. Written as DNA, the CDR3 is TGTGCCAGCACCCCCAGGGACTATGGCTACACCTTC.

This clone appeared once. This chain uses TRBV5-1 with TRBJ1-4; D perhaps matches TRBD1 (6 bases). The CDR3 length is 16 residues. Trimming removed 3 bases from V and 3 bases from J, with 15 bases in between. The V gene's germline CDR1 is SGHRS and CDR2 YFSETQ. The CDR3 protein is CASSSRTGTPNEKLFF. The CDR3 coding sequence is TGCGCCAGCAGCTCAAGAACAGGGACACCTAATGAAAAACTGTTTTTT.

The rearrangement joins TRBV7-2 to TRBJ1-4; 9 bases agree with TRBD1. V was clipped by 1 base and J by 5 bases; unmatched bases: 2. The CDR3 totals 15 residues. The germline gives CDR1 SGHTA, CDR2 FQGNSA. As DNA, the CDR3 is TGTGCCAGCAGCTTAGTTGGGACAGGGAATGAAAAACTGTTTTTT. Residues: CASSLVGTGNEKLFF.

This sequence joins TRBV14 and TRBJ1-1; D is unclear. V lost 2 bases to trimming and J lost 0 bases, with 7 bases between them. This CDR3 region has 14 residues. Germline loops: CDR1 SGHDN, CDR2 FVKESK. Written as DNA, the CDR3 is TGTGCCAGCAGCCAACGGACTATGAACACTGAAGCTTTCTTT. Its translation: CASSQRTMNTEAFF.

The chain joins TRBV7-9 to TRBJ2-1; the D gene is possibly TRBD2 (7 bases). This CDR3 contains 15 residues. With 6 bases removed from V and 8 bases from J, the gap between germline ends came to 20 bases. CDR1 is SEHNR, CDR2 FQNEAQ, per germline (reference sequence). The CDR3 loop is CASSQTRGGRDEQFF. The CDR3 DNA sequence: TGTGCCAGCAGTCAAACTAGGGGGGGCCGGGATGAGCAGTTCTTC.

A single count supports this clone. The CDR3 spells CASSRAGTRDTQYF. The CDR3 bases are TGTGCCAGCAGTAGAGCGGGGACGCGAGATACGCAGTATTTT. The chain joins TRBV27 to TRBJ2-3; 7 nucleotides align to TRBD2. Germline lookup yields CDR1 MNHEY and CDR2 SMNVEV (reference sequence). Trimming cost V 5 bases and J 5 bases; bases outside gene matches: 7. The CDR3 is 14 amino acids.

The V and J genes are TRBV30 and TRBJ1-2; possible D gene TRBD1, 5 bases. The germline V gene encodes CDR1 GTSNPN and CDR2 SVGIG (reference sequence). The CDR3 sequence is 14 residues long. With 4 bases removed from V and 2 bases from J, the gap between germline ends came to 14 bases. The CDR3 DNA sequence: TGTGCCTGGACCCTGGGGGGATCGAACTATGGCTACACCTTC. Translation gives CAWTLGGSNYGYTF.

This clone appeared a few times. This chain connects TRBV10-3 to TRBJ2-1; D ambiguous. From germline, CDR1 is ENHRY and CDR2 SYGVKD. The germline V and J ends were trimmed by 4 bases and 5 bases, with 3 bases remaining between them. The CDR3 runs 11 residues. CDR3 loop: CAISVNNEQFF. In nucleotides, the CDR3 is TGTGCCATCAGTGTAAACAATGAGCAGTTCTTC.

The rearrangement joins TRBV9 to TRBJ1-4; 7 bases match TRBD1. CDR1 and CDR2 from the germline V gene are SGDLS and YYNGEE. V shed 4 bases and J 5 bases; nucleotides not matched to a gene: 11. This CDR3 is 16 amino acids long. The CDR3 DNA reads TGTGCCAGCAGCCCCTATTATGGGACAGTAAATGAAAAACTGTTTTTT. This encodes CASSPYYGTVNEKLFF.

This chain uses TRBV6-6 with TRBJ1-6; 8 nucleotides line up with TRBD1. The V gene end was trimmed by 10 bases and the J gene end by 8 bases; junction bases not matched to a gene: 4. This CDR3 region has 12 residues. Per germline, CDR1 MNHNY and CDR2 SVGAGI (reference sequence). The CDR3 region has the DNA TGTGCCACCGGACAGGGTGATTCACCCCTCCACTTT. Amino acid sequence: CATGQGDSPLHF.

This chain's CDR3 is CASSSDRDRQETQYF. The CDR3 DNA follows: TGTGCCAGCAGCTCAGACCGGGACAGGCAAGAGACCCAGTACTTC. The rearrangement uses TRBV11-2 and TRBJ2-5, with TRBD1 matching 8 bases. The junction had 6 bases not matched to a gene; V was cut back by 4 bases and J by 2 bases. CDR3 size: 15 residues. CDR1 is SGHAT, CDR2 FQNNGV, per germline.

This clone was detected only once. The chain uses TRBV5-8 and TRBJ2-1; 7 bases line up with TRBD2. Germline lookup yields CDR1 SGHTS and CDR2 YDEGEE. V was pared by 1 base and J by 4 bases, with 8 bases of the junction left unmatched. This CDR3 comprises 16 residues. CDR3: CASSLMRGKGYNEQFF. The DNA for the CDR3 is TGTGCCAGCAGCTTGATGCGGGGGAAGGGGTACAATGAGCAGTTCTTC.

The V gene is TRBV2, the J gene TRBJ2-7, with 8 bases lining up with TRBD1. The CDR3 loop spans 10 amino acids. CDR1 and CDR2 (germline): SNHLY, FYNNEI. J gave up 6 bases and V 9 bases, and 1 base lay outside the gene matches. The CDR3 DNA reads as TGTGCCAGGGGGACAGGCGAGCAGTACTTC. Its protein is CARGTGEQYF.

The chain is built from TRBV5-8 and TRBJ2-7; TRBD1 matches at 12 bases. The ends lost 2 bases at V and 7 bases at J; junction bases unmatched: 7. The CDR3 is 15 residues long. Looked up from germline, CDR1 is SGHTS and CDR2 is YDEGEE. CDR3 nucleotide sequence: TGTGCCAGCAGCTTCACGGGACAGGGGGCCAATGAGCAGTACTTC. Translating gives CASSFTGQGANEQYF.

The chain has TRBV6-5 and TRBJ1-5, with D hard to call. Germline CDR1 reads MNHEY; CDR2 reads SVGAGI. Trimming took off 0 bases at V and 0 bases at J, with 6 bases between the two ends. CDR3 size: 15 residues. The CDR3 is CASSYSRNSNQPQHF. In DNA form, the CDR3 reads TGTGCCAGCAGTTACTCGAGAAATAGCAATCAGCCCCAGCATTTT.

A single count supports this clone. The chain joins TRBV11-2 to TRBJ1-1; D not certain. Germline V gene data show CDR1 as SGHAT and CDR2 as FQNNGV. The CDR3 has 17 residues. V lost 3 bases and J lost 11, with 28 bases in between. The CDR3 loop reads CASSFSLRMEGTLKAFF. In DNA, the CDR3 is TGTGCCAGCAGCTTCTCCCTTCGGATGGAGGGAACACTGAAGGCTTTCTTT.

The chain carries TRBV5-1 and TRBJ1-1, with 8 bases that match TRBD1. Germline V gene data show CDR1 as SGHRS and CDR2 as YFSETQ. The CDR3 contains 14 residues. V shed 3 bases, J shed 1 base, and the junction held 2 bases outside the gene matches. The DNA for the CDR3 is TGCGCCAGCAGCTCGGGACAGGCGAACACTGAAGCTTTCTTT. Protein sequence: CASSSGQANTEAFF.

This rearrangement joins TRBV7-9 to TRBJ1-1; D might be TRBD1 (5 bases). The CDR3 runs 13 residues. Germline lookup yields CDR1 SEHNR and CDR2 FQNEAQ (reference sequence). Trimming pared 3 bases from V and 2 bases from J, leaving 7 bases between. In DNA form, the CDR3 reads TGTGCCAGCAGCTTTGACAGTAACACTGAAGCTTTCTTT. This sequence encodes CASSFDSNTEAFF. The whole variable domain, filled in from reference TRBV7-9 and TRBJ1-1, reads DTGVSQNPRHKITKRGQNVTFRCDPISEHNRLYWYRQTLGQGPEFLTYFQNEAQLEKSRLLSDRFSAERPKGSFSTLEIQRTEQGDSAMYLCASSFDSNTEAFFGQGTRLTVV.

The DNA for the CDR3 is TGTGCCAGCAGCTCCCGATCAATGGCTAGAAACTACGAGCAGTACTTC. Residues: CASSSRSMARNYEQYF. The chain combines TRBV7-9 with TRBJ2-7, with no clear D. CDR3 length: 16 residues. Germline CDR1 and CDR2: SEHNR and FQNEAQ (reference sequence). Trimming left V 4 bases short and J 3 bases short, with 19 bases between.

CDR3 sequence reads: CASSQGGTVQETQYF. Written as DNA, the CDR3 is TGCGCCAGCAGCCAAGGTGGGACAGTCCAAGAGACCCAGTACTTC. The chain couples TRBV4-3 to TRBJ2-5; the match to TRBD1 covers 7 bases. The CDR3 runs to 15 residues. V shed 1 base, J shed 1 base, and the junction held 3 bases outside the gene matches. Germline V gene sequence: CDR1 LGHNA, CDR2 YSLEER.

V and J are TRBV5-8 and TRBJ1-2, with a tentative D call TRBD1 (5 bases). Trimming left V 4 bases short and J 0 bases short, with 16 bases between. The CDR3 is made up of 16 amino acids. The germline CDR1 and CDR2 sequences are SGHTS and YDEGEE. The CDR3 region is CASSRLPTASNYGYTF. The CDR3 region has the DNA TGTGCCAGCAGCCGACTCCCGACAGCATCTAACTATGGCTACACCTTC.

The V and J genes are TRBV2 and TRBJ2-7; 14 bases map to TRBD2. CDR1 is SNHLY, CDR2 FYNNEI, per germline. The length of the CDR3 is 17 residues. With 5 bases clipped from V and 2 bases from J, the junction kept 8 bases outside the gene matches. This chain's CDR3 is CASSSILTSGGAYEQYF. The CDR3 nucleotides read TGTGCCAGCAGTTCCATACTGACTAGCGGGGGGGCCTACGAGCAGTACTTC.

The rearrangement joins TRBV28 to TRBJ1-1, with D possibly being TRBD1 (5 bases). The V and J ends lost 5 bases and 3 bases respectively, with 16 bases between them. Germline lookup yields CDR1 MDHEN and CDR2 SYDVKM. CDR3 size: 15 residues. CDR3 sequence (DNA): TGTGCCAGCAGTCCCCTCGGGGGGAGGGACACTGAAGCTTTCTTT. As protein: CASSPLGGRDTEAFF.

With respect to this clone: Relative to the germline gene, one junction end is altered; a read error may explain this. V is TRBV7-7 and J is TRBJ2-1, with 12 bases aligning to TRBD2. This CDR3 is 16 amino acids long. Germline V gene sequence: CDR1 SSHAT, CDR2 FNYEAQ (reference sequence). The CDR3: CASSLGTSGPYNEQFF. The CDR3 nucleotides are TGTGCTAGCAGCTTAGGGACTAGCGGGCCTTACAATGAGCAGTTCTTC.

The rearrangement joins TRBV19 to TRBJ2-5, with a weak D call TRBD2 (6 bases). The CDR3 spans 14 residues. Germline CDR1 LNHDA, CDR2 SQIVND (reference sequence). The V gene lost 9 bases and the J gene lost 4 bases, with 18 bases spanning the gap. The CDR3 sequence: CASKTGGNRETQYF. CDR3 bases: TGTGCCAGCAAGACCGGGGGTAACAGAGAGACCCAGTACTTC.

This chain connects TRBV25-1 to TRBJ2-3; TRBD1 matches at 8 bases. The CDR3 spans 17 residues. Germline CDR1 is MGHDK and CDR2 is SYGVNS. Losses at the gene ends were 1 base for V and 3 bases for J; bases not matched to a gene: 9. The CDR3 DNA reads TGTGCCAGCAGTGAATTGAGTGGACAGGGCTTAACAGATACGCAGTATTTT. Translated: CASSELSGQGLTDTQYF.